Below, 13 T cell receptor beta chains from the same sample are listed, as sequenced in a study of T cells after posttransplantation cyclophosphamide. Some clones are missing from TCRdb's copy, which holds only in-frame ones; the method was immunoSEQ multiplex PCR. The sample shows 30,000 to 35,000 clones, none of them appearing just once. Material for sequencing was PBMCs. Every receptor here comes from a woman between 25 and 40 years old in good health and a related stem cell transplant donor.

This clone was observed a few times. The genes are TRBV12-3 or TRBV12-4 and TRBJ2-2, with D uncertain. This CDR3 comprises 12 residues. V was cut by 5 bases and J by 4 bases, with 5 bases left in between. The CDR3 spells CASSPGTGELFF. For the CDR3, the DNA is TGTGCCAGCAGTCCAGGCACCGGGGAGCTGTTTTTT.

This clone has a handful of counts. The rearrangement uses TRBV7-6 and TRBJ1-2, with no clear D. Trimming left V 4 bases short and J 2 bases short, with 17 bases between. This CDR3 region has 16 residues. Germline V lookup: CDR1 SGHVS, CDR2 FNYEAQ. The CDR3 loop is CASSSTLSGVNYGYTF. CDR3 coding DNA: TGTGCCAGCAGCTCAACTCTATCCGGGGTAAACTATGGCTACACCTTC.

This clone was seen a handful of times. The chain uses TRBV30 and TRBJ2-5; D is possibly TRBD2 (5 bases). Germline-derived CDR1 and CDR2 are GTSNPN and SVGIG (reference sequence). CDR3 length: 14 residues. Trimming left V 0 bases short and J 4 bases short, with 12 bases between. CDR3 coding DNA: TGTGCCTGGAGTGTGGGCGTCGAGGGAGAGACCCAGTACTTC. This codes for CAWSVGVEGETQYF.

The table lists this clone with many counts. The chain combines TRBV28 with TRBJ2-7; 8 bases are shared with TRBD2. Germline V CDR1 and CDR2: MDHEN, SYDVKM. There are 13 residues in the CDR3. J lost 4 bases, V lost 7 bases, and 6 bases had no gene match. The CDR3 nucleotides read TGTGCCAGCAACCTAGCGGGCTTTTACGAGCAGTACTTC. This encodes CASNLAGFYEQYF.

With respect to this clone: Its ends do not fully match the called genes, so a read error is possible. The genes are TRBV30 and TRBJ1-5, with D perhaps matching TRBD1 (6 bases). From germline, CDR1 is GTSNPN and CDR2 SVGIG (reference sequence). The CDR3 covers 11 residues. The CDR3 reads CAWRDTGQAIF. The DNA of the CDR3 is TGTGCCTGGAGGGATACAGGGCAGGCAATCTTT.

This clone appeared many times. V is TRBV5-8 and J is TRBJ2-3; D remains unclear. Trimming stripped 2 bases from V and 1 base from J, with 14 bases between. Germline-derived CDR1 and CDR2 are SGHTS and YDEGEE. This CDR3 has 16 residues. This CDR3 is CASSLIQGHGTDTQYF. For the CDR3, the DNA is TGTGCCAGCAGCTTAATACAAGGTCACGGCACAGATACGCAGTATTTT. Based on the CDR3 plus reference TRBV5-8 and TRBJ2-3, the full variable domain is EAGVTQSPTHLIKTRGQQATLRCSPISGHTSVYWYQQALGLGLQFLLWYDEGEERNRGNFPPRFSGRQFPNYSSELNVNALELEDSALYLCASSLIQGHGTDTQYFGPGTRLTVL.

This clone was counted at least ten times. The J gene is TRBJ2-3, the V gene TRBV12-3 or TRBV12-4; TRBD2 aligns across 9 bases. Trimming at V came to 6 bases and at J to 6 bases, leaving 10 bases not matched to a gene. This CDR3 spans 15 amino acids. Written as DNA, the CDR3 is TGTGCCAGCAGATGGGGCGGGGGGGCCTTGGATACGCAGTATTTT. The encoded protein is CASRWGGGALDTQYF.

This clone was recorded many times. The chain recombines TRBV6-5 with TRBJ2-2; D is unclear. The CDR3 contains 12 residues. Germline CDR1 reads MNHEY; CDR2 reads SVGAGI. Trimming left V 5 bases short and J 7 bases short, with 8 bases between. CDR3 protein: CASSQRLGELFF. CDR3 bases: TGTGCCAGCAGTCAAAGACTCGGGGAGCTGTTTTTT.

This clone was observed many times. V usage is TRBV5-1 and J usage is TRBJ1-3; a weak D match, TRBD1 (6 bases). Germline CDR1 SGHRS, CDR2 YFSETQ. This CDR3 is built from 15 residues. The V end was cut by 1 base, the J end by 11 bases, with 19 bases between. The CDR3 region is CASSLSGGEVSPIYF. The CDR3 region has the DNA TGCGCCAGCAGCTTGTCGGGGGGCGAGGTTTCCCCCATATATTTT.

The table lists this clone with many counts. CDR3 bases: TGTGCCAGCAGTTTAAGCTACGGGGGTGAACGCACAGATACGCAGTATTTT. Amino acids: CASSLSYGGERTDTQYF. The chain combines TRBV28 with TRBJ2-3; perhaps TRBD2 as D (6 bases). The CDR3 runs to 17 residues. V was pared by 2 bases and J by 1 base, with 16 bases between. Per the germline V gene, CDR1 is MDHEN and CDR2 is SYDVKM. The full variable domain, its missing parts supplied by reference TRBV28 and TRBJ2-3, is DVKVTQSSRYLVKRTGEKVFLECVQDMDHENMFWYRQDPGLGLRLIYFSYDVKMKEKGDIPEGYSVSREKKERFSLILESASTNQTSMYLCASSLSYGGERTDTQYFGPGTRLTVL.

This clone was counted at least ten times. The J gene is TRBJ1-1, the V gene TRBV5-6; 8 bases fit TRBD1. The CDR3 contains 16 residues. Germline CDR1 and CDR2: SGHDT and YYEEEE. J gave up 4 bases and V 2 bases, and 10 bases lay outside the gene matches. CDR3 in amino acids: CASSFGTGLTGTEAFF. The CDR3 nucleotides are TGTGCCAGCAGCTTCGGGACAGGATTAACAGGCACTGAAGCTTTCTTT.

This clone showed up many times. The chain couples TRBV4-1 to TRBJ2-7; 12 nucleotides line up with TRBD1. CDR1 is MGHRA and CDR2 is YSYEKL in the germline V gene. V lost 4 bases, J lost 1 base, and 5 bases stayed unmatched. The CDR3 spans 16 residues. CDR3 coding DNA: TGCGCCAGCAGCCCACGGGACAGGGGGCAATCCTACGAGCAGTACTTC. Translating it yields CASSPRDRGQSYEQYF.

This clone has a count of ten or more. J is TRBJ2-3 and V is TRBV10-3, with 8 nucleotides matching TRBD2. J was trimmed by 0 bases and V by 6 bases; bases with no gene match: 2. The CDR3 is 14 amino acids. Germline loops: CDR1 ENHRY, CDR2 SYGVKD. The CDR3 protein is CAISRLASTDTQYF. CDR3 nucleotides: TGTGCCATCAGCCGACTAGCGAGCACAGATACGCAGTATTTT.